Listed below are T cell receptor beta chains from one sample, sequenced in a study of identical twins. TCRdb analysed the 5' RACE reads with MiXCR anew, one entry per CDR3 protein. Here the sample spans 500,000 to 650,000 distinct CDR3 sequences, roughly 6.6% being singletons. The same specimen was also included in a second study, on yellow fever vaccine responses in identical twins.

Sequencing was performed on PBMCs. The receptors stem from a woman aged 18-35 years in good health. The CDR3 runs from the conserved cysteine through the conserved F or W. Each record gives: J gene, V gene, clone size, D gene, CDR3 protein, CDR3 DNA. D genes are given only for firm matches. Size values are once, few and many counts, or a class for expanded clones, and some rows have none.

TRBJ2-2,TRBV6-1,many,NA,CASRVSRAGTGELFF,TGTGCCAGCAGGGTATCAAGGGCCGGCACCGGGGAGCTGTTTTTT
TRBJ1-2,TRBV20-1,many,NA,CSARKIPSLNYGYTF,TGCAGTGCTAGAAAGATACCCTCTCTTAACTATGGCTACACCTTC
TRBJ2-2,TRBV12-3/TRBV12-4,NA,TRBD2,CASSSRPLSGGPLYVPTGELFF,TGTGCCAGCAGTTCGCGACCCTTAAGCGGGGGGCCTCTTTATGTCCCCACCGGGGAGCTGTTTTTT
TRBJ2-2,TRBV29-1,few,NA,CSTGGGGELFF,TGCAGCACCGGTGGGGGGGGGGAGCTGTTTTTT
TRBJ1-4,TRBV3-1,few,TRBD1,CASSRRQGRSEKLFF,TGTGCCAGCAGCCGTAGACAGGGGAGAAGTGAAAAACTGTTTTTT
TRBJ2-3,TRBV12-3/TRBV12-4,many,TRBD1,CASTTGTGATDTQYF,TGTGCCAGCACCACCGGGACAGGGGCCACAGATACGCAGTATTTT
TRBJ1-6,TRBV5-1,few,TRBD1,CASSAAPGQVYNSPLHF,TGCGCCAGCAGCGCAGCACCGGGACAGGTCTACAATTCACCCCTCCACTTT
TRBJ2-1,TRBV7-2,many,TRBD1,CASSPLTGWEYNEQFF,TGTGCCAGCAGCCCTCTGACAGGGTGGGAATACAATGAGCAGTTCTTC
TRBJ1-2,TRBV4-1,NA,NA,CASSQGDGGYTF,TGCGCCAGCAGCCAAGGGGACGGGGGCTACACCTTC
TRBJ1-2,TRBV5-6,many,NA,CASSLGGVYTF,TGTGCCAGCAGCTTGGGAGGGGTCTACACCTTC
TRBJ2-6,TRBV7-8,few,NA,CASSGTARANVLTF,TGTGCCAGCAGCGGGACGGCTAGGGCCAACGTCCTGACTTTC
TRBJ2-3,TRBV6-5,few,NA,CASSYSWGTDTQYF,TGTGCCAGCAGTTACTCTTGGGGCACAGATACGCAGTATTTT
TRBJ2-7,TRBV6-2/TRBV6-3,NA,TRBD2,CASSLRTHLSSGYEQYF,TGTGCCAGCAGCCTTCGTACCCATCTATCTAGCGGGTACGAGCAGTACTTC
TRBJ1-2,TRBV6-5,many,NA,CASSLEGFGYTF,TGTGCCAGCAGTTTGGAGGGCTTTGGCTACACCTTC
TRBJ2-5,TRBV10-1,many,TRBD1,CASSDLTGDGQETQYF,TGCGCCAGCAGTGATTTGACAGGGGATGGACAAGAGACCCAGTACTTC